In its sample, the clone carrying this T cell receptor beta chain was seen many times. The record originates from a study of T cells in Graves' hyperthyroidism and ophthalmopathy. Fresh 10 ml peripheral blood yielded PBMCs. The CDR3 consists of 14 residues. V dropped 1 base and J dropped 6 bases, with 9 bases sitting between them. The germline V gene has CDR1 SGHAT and CDR2 FQNNGV. Using RNA transcripts as the source, TCR beta CDR3 regions were amplified. HTBI primers were the set used in a first-round RT-PCR of the TCR CDR3. TCRdb re-called the multiplex PCR reads through MiXCR, storing one row per CDR3 protein. The sample has some 770,000 distinct CDR3 sequences, 15% to 20% seen once.

The chain combines TRBV11-2 with TRBJ2-2; D is perhaps TRBD2 (5 bases). Source material: blood. The sequence was obtained from a man aged 18 to 35 with Graves' hyperthyroidism. The CDR3 coding sequence is TGTGCCAGCAGCTTAGGGGGAGATGCCGGGGAGCTGTTTTTT. Translating it yields CASSLGGDAGELFF.